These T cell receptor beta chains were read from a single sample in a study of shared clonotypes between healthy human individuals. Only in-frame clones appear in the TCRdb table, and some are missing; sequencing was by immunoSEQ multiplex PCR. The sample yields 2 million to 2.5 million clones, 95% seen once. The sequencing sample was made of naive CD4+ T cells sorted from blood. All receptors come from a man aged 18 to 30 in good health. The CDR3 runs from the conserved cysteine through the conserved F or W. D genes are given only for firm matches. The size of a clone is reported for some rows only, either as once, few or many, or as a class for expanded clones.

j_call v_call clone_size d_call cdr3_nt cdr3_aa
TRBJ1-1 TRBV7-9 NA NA TGTGCCAGCAGCTGGTTGGACAGTTTGAACACTGAAGCTTTCTTT CASSWLDSLNTEAFF
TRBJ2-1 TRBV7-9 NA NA TGTGCCAGCAGCTTGGCCGGGAGTACCAACGAGCAGTTCTTC CASSLAGSTNEQFF
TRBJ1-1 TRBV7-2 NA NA TGTGCCAGCAGCTTAGTGTTAGAGATTGAAGCTTTCTTT CASSLVLEIEAFF
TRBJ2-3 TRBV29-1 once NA TGCAGTTCGGAAGGATCAACTAGTTATACGCAGTATTTT CSSEGSTSYTQYF
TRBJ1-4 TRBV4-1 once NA TGCGCCAGCAGCCAAGGACGGATCGCTGAAAAACTGTTTTTT CASSQGRIAEKLFF
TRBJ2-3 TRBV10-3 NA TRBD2 TGTGCCATCAGAACTAGCGGGAGGATCCCAGATACGCAGTATTTT CAIRTSGRIPDTQYF
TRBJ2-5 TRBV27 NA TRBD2 TGTGCCATTGGGGGGGAGAACCAAGAGACCCAGTACTTC CAIGGENQETQYF
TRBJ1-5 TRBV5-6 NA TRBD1 TGTGCCAGCAGCTCAACCGGGACAGCAACTTATAGCAATCAGCCCCAGCATTTT CASSSTGTATYSNQPQHF
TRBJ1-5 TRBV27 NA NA TGTGCCAGCAGTTTATCCTGGGGTGGCAATCAGCCCCAGCATTTT CASSLSWGGNQPQHF
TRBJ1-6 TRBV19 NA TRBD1 TGTGCCAGTAGTACCGGGACAGGGGTGAATTCACCCCTCCACTTT CASSTGTGVNSPLHF
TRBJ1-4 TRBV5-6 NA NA TGTGCCAGCAGCTTGGGCAGGGATGAAAAACTGTTTTTT CASSLGRDEKLFF
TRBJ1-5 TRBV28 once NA TGTGCCAGCACCGCGCAGGGGCTGGATCAGCCCCAGCATTTT CASTAQGLDQPQHF
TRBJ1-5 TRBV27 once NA TGTGCCAGCAGTGGCTCCAGGCTTCTCACCAAAGGGGGTCATCATCAGCCCCAGCATTTT CASSGSRLLTKGGHHQPQHF
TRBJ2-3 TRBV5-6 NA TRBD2 TGTGCCAGCAGCTTGGCCCGTAGCGGGAGCACAGATACGCAGTATTTT CASSLARSGSTDTQYF
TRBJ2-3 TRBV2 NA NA TGTGCCAGCAGTTATAGGGGGGCCTCTAGCACAGATACGCAGTATTTT CASSYRGASSTDTQYF
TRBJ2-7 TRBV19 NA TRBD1 TGTGCCAGTAGCTCCCGACAGGGAACCTACGAGCAGTACTTC CASSSRQGTYEQYF
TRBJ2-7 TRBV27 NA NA TGTGCCAGCAGTTCTCCCCCTGGGGGCCTCTACGAGCAGTACTTC CASSSPPGGLYEQYF
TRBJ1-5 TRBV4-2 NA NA TGTGCCAGCAGCTCCACGGACAATCAGCCCCAGCATTTT CASSSTDNQPQHF
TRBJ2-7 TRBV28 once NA TGTGCCAGCAGGAAAGGGGGGAGCTCCTACGAGCAGTACTTC CASRKGGSSYEQYF
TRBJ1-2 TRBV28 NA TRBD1 TGTGCCAGCAGTTTAGCAGGGGGCTTTAACTATGGCTACACCTTC CASSLAGGFNYGYTF
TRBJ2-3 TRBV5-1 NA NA TGCGCCAGCAGCTCCCTGGGACTCAGCACAGATACGCAGTATTTT CASSSLGLSTDTQYF